These 14 T cell receptor beta chains share one sample of origin, sequenced in a study of radiotherapy plus CTLA-4 blockade in lung cancer. Sequenced by immunoSEQ multiplex PCR; TCRdb stores in-frame clones only, minus some. The sample shows approximately 82,000 clones, approximately 83% of them seen only once. This sample comprised peripheral blood, obtained from a patient treated with radiotherapy plus ipilimumab. The receptor source for this set is a human donor with non-small cell lung cancer that progressed on radiotherapy plus ipilimumab.

The chain has TRBV4-1 and TRBJ2-3, with 11 bases identical to TRBD2. Germline V gives CDR1 MGHRA, CDR2 YSYEKL. Losses at the gene ends were 4 bases for V and 4 bases for J; bases not matched to a gene: 1. The CDR3 loop spans 14 amino acids. CDR3 protein: CASSRLAGPDTQYF. The DNA for the CDR3 is TGCGCCAGCAGCCGACTAGCGGGGCCAGATACGCAGTATTTT.

The chain uses TRBV7-2 and TRBJ1-5; D possibly corresponds to TRBD1 (6 bases). CDR1 and CDR2 from the germline V gene are SGHTA and FQGNSA. The CDR3 loop spans 15 amino acids. Trimming cost V 0 bases and J 3 bases, with 9 bases left between them. Here the CDR3 reads CASSLAGALNQPQHF. In DNA, the CDR3 is TGTGCCAGCAGCTTAGCGGGGGCCCTCAATCAGCCCCAGCATTTT.

This sequence joins TRBV2 and TRBJ1-1; 7 bases line up with TRBD1. CDR1 is SNHLY and CDR2 is FYNNEI in the germline V gene. CDR3 length equals 15 residues. Trimming removed 8 bases from V and 1 base from J; junction bases left unmatched: 10. CDR3 residues: CASGGLGQPNTEAFF. As DNA, the CDR3 is TGTGCCAGCGGGGGTTTGGGACAGCCGAACACTGAAGCTTTCTTT. Full variable domain (outside the CDR3, taken from reference TRBV2 and TRBJ1-1): EPEVTQTPSHQVTQMGQEVILRCVPISNHLYFYWYRQILGQKVEFLVSFYNNEISEKSEIFDDQFSVERPDGSNFTLKIRSTKLEDSAMYFCASGGLGQPNTEAFFGQGTRLTVV.

V gene TRBV19 combines with J gene TRBJ1-3; D is perhaps TRBD1 (6 bases). This CDR3 region has 16 residues. Germline V CDR1 and CDR2: LNHDA, SQIVND (reference sequence). Trimming left V 4 bases short and J 0 bases short, with 13 bases between. The CDR3 DNA follows: TGTGCCAGTAGTACGACAGGAGTCACCTCTGGAAACACCATATATTTT. Its translation: CASSTTGVTSGNTIYF.

This rearrangement joins TRBV10-3 to TRBJ1-6, with TRBD1 identical over 11 bases. CDR1 and CDR2 from the germline V gene are ENHRY and SYGVKD. Unmatched junction bases numbered 3, after V lost 4 bases and J lost 7 bases. This CDR3 is built from 15 residues. As DNA, the CDR3 is TGTGCCATCAGTGCGGGACAGGGGGGGAATTCACCCCTCCACTTT. Translated: CAISAGQGGNSPLHF.

The chain couples TRBV7-8 to TRBJ2-1; D unresolved. CDR1 SGHVS and CDR2 FQNEAQ come from the germline V gene. Trimming took off 4 bases at V and 3 bases at J, with 10 bases between the two ends. The CDR3 contains 14 residues. Here the CDR3 reads CASSSLTNYNEQFF. For the CDR3, the DNA is TGTGCCAGCAGCTCCCTGACCAACTACAATGAGCAGTTCTTC. The full variable domain, completed using reference TRBV7-8 and TRBJ2-1, is GAGVSQSPRYKVAKRGQDVALRCDPISGHVSLFWYQQALGQGPEFLTYFQNEAQLDKSGLPSDRFFAERPEGSVSTLKIQRTQQEDSAVYLCASSSLTNYNEQFFGPGTRLTVL.

The chain recombines TRBV6-5 with TRBJ2-2; possible D gene TRBD1, 6 bases. The CDR3 is made up of 15 amino acids. Trimming took off 7 bases at V and 1 base at J, with 13 bases between the two ends. Germline CDR1 and CDR2: MNHEY and SVGAGI. This chain's CDR3 is CASKKDRKNTGELFF. CDR3 nucleotide sequence: TGTGCCAGCAAAAAAGACAGGAAGAACACCGGGGAGCTGTTTTTT.

The chain recombines TRBV7-9 with TRBJ2-1; D uncertain. The CDR3 runs to 15 residues. Germline assignment: CDR1 SEHNR and CDR2 FQNEAQ (reference sequence). Trimming stripped 6 bases from V and 7 bases from J, with 19 bases between. CDR3 DNA sequence: TGTGCCAGCAGTGATGGGGTTTTAGGAAGGAATGAGCAGTTCTTC. Translated, it gives CASSDGVLGRNEQFF. Full variable domain (outside the CDR3, taken from reference TRBV7-9 and TRBJ2-1): DTGVSQNPRHKITKRGQNVTFRCDPISEHNRLYWYRQTLGQGPEFLTYFQNEAQLEKSRLLSDRFSAERPKGSFSTLEIQRTEQGDSAMYLCASSDGVLGRNEQFFGPGTRLTVL.

This chain connects TRBV30 to TRBJ1-2; TRBD1 agrees at 9 bases. The junction had 10 bases not matched to a gene; V was cut back by 5 bases and J by 6 bases. CDR1 is GTSNPN and CDR2 is SVGIG in the germline V gene (reference sequence). This CDR3 comprises 14 residues. The CDR3 region has the DNA TGTGCCTGGGGAGGACAGGGGAGGGGCCATGGCTACACCTTC. This encodes CAWGGQGRGHGYTF.

The chain links TRBV7-2 to TRBJ2-2; D is perhaps TRBD1 (5 bases). The V end lost 2 bases, the J end lost 6 bases, and 10 bases lay between the germline ends. Germline V CDR1 and CDR2: SGHTA, FQGNSA. The CDR3 has 14 residues. DNA for the CDR3: TGTGCCAGCAGCTTATGGATAGGGGCCGGGGAGCTGTTTTTT. Translating it yields CASSLWIGAGELFF.

This chain links TRBV7-2 with TRBJ1-1, with TRBD1 as a possible D gene (6 bases). This CDR3 comprises 14 residues. CDR1 and CDR2 from the germline V gene are SGHTA and FQGNSA. V shed 2 bases and J shed 3 bases, with 10 bases lying between them. CDR3 sequence (DNA): TGTGCCAGCAGCTTATTCGAGGGGGACACTGAAGCTTTCTTT. This translates into CASSLFEGDTEAFF.

This clone occurred once. This chain joins TRBV4-2 and TRBJ2-1; 11 bases are a match to TRBD2. This CDR3 comprises 19 residues. Germline assignment: CDR1 LGHNA and CDR2 YNFKEQ. The ends lost 3 bases at V and 0 bases at J; junction bases unmatched: 10. This CDR3 is CASSQTGTSGLFSYNEQFF. DNA of the CDR3: TGTGCCAGCAGCCAGACCGGGACTAGCGGCCTATTCTCCTACAATGAGCAGTTCTTC.

Worth noting for this clone: The junction departs from germline at one end; a sequencing error may be responsible. This chain connects TRBV5-4 to TRBJ2-7; TRBD1 matches 9 bases. There are 15 residues in the CDR3. In germline, CDR1 is SGHNT, CDR2 YYREEE (reference sequence). The CDR3 DNA follows: TGTGCCAGCAGCTCACCCGGGACAGGGTCCTCCGAGCAGTACTTC. Translating gives CASSSPGTGSSEQYF. Full variable domain (outside the CDR3, taken from reference TRBV5-4 and TRBJ2-7): ETGVTQSPTHLIKTRGQQVTLRCSSQSGHNTVSWYQQALGQGPQFIFQYYREEENGRGNFPPRFSGLQFPNYSSELNVNALELDDSALYLCASSSPGTGSSEQYFGPGTRLTVT.

This clone turned up a few times. The chain recombines TRBV7-9 with TRBJ2-7; D is ambiguous. V was trimmed by 3 bases and J by 9 bases, leaving 15 bases between them. The CDR3 contains 13 residues. Looked up from germline, CDR1 is SEHNR and CDR2 is FQNEAQ (reference sequence). CDR3 amino acids: CASSFETESRQYF. The DNA of the CDR3 is TGTGCCAGCAGCTTCGAAACCGAATCTAGGCAGTACTTC.